This T cell receptor beta chain was observed in a study of T cells expressing NK-cell markers. Overall study findings and caveats: Dominant NKG2C+ clonotypes in a handful of donors made up about 1.0-7.5% of CD8+ T cells.

The TCR beta cDNA came from 5'RACE template switching with UMIs. TCRdb reprocessed the 5' RACE reads and reports one entry per CDR3 protein, with no DNA. The ten top clones account for approximately 3.6%, within a sample of 550,000 to 600,000 distinct CDR3 sequences. From germline, CDR1 is MGHRA and CDR2 YSYEKL. The CDR3 spans 16 residues. To note about this clonotype: What it recognizes is unknown.

The source of this sequence is a man between 18 and 29 years old in good health. The chain carries TRBV4-1 and TRBJ2-2; TCRdb picks TRBD1, but there is no DNA to check that call. Sequenced input: blood T cells: a sorted CD56 or NKG2C T cell subset, CD4+ or CD8+ T cells, or bulk PBMC T cells (not recorded which). The CDR3: CASSQRPTGNTGELFF.